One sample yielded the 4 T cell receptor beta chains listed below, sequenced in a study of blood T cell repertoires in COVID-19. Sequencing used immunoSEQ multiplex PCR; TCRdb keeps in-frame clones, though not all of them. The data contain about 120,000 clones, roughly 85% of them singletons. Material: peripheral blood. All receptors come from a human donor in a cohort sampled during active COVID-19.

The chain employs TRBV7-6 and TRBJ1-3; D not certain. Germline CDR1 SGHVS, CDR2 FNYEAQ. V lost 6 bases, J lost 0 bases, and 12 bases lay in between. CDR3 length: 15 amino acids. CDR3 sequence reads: CASSKNSVSGNTIYF. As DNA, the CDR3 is TGTGCCAGCAGTAAGAACAGTGTCTCTGGAAACACCATATATTTT.

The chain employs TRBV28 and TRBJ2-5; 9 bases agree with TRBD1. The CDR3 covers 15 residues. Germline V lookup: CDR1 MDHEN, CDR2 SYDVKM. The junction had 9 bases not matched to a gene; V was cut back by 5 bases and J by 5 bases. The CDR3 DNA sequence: TGTGCCAGCAGTGCCCCGGGACAGGGTAGTGAGACCCAGTACTTC. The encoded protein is CASSAPGQGSETQYF.

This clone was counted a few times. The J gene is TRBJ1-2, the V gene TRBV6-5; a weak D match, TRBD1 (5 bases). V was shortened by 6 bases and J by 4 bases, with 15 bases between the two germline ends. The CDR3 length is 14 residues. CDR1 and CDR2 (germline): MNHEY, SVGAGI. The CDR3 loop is CASSQEGTAYGYTF. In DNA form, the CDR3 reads TGTGCCAGCAGCCAGGAGGGGACCGCCTATGGCTACACCTTC.

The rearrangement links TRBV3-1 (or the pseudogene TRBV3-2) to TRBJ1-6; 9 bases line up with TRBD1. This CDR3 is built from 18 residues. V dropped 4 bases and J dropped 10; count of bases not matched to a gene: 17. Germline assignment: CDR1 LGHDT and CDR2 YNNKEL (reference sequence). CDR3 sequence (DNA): TGTGCCAGCAGCCCTCCGGGGGACAGGGACACGCGGAGATCACCCCTCCACTTT. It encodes CASSPPGDRDTRRSPLHF.